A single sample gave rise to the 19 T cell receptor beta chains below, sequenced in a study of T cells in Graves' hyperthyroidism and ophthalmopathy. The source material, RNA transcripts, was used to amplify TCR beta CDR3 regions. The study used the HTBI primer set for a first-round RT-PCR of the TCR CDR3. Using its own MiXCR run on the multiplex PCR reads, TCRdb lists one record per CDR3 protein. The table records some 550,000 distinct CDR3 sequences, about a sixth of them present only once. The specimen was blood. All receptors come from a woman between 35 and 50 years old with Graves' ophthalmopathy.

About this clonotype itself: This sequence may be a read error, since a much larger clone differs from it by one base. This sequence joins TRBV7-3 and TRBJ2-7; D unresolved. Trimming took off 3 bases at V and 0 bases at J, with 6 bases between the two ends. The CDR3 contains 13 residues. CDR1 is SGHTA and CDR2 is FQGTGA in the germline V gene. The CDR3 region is CASSFGNSYEQYF. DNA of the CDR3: TGTGCCAGCAGCTTCGGCAACTCCTACGAGCAGTACTTC.

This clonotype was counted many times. The CDR3 region has the DNA TGTGCCTGGAGTGTAGATGGGAGCCAGCGACCCGAAAAACTGTTTTTT. Encoded protein: CAWSVDGSQRPEKLFF. The rearrangement joins TRBV30 to TRBJ1-4, with D hard to call. With 0 bases removed from V and 8 bases from J, the gap between germline ends came to 19 bases. The CDR3 loop spans 16 amino acids. CDR1 and CDR2 from the germline V gene are GTSNPN and SVGIG (reference sequence).

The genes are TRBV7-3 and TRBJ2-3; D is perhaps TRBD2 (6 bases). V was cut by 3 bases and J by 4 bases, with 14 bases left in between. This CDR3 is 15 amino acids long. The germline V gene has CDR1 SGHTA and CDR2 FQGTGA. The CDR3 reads CASSLAGTLADTQYF. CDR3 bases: TGTGCCAGCAGCTTGGCCGGGACTCTCGCAGATACGCAGTATTTT.

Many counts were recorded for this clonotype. The CDR3 reads CASSLSGTEEGYTF. CDR3 bases: TGTGCCAGCAGTTTATCCGGGACGGAAGAAGGCTACACCTTC. The chain combines TRBV28 with TRBJ1-2, with D possibly being TRBD1 (5 bases). CDR1 and CDR2 (germline): MDHEN, SYDVKM. Trimming left V 1 base short and J 8 bases short, with 14 bases between. This CDR3 is 14 amino acids long.

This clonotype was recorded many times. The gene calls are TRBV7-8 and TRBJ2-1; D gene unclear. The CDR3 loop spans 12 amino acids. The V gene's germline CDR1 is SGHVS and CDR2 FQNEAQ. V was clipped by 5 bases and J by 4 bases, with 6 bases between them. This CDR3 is CASSDIYNEQFF. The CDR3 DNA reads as TGTGCCAGCAGCGATATATACAATGAGCAGTTCTTC.

Here the CDR3 reads CASSFDGGNYNEQFF. The CDR3 region has the DNA TGCGCCAGCAGCTTTGACGGGGGAAATTACAATGAGCAGTTCTTC. The chain recombines TRBV5-1 with TRBJ2-1; maybe TRBD2 (6 bases). The V end was cut by 2 bases, the J end by 4 bases, with 13 bases between. The CDR3 is 15 amino acids. CDR1 SGHRS and CDR2 YFSETQ come from the germline V gene. Together with reference TRBV5-1 and TRBJ2-1, the CDR3 gives the full variable domain: KAGVTQTPRYLIKTRGQQVTLSCSPISGHRSVSWYQQTPGQGLQFLFEYFSETQRNKGNFPGRFSGRQFSNSRSEMNVSTLELGDSALYLCASSFDGGNYNEQFFGPGTRLTVL.

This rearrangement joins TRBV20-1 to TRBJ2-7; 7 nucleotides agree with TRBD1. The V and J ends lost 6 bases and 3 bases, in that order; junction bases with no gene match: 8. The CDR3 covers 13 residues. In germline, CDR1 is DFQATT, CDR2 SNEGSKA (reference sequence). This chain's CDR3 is CSAKTGMLYEQYF. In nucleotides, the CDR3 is TGCAGTGCAAAGACAGGGATGCTCTACGAGCAGTACTTC.

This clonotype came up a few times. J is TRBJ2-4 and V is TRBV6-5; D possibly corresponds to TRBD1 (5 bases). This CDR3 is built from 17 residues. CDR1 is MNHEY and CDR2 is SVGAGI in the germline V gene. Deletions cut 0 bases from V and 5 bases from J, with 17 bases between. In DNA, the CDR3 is TGTGCCAGCAGTTACTCTTTGCCAGGGCTATCTCAAAACATTCAGTACTTC. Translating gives CASSYSLPGLSQNIQYF.

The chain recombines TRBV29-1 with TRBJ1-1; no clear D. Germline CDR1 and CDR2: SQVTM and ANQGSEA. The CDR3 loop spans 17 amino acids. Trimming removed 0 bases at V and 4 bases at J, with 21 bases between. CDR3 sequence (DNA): TGCAGCGTTGAAGATACCCCCGGCAGCCAAAGACCCACTGAAGCTTTCTTT. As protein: CSVEDTPGSQRPTEAFF.

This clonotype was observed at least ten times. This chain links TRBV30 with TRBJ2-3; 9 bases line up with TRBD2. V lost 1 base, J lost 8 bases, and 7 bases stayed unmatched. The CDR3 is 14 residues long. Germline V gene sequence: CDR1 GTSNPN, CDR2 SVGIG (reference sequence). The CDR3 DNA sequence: TGTGCCTGGAGTGGACTAGCGGTACAGAGTACGCAGTATTTT. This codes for CAWSGLAVQSTQYF. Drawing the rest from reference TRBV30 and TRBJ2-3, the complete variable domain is SQTIHQWPATLVQPVGSPLSLECTVEGTSNPNLYWYRQAAGRGLQLLFYSVGIGQISSEVPQNLSASRPQDRQFILSSKKLLLSDSGFYLCAWSGLAVQSTQYFGPGTRLTVL.

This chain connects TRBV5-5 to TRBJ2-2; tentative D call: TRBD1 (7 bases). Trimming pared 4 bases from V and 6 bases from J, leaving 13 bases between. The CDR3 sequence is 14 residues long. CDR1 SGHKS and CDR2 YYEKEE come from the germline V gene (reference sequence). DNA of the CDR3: TGTGCCAGCAGCAACCAGGGGGAGGCCGGGGAGCTGTTTTTT. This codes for CASSNQGEAGELFF. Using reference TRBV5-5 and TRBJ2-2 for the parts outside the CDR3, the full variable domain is DAGVTQSPTHLIKTRGQQVTLRCSPISGHKSVSWYQQVLGQGPQFIFQYYEKEERGRGNFPDRFSARQFPNYSSELNVNALLLGDSALYLCASSNQGEAGELFFGEGSRLTVL.

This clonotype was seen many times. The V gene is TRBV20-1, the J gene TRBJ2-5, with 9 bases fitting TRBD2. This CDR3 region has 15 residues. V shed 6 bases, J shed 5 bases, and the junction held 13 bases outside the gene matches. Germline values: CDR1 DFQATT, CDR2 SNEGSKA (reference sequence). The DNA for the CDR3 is TGCAGTGCCCCCAGGCTGCGGGGGGGTGTGGAGACCCAGTACTTC. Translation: CSAPRLRGGVETQYF.

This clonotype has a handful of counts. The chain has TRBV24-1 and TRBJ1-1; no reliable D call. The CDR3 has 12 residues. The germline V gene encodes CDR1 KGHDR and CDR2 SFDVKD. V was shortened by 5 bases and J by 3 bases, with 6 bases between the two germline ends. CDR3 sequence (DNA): TGTGCCACCAGTGGTTGGGACACTGAAGCTTTCTTT. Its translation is CATSGWDTEAFF.

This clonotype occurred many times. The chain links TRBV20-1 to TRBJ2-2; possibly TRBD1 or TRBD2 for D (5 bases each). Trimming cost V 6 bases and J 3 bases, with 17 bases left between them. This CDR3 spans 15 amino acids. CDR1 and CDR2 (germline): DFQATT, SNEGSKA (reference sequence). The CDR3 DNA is TGCAGTGCGAGGACATCCCGGAGGTACACCGGGGAGCTGTTTTTT. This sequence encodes CSARTSRRYTGELFF.

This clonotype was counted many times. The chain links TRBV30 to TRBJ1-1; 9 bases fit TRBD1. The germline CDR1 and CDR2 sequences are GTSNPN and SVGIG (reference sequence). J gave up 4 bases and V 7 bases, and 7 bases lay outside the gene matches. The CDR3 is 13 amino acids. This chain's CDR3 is CASPGGQGTEAFF. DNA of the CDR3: TGTGCCTCGCCTGGGGGACAGGGCACTGAAGCTTTCTTT.

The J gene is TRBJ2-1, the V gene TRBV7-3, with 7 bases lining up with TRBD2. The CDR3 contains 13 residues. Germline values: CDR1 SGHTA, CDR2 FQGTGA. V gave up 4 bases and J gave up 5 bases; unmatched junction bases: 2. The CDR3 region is CASSSGGHNEQFF. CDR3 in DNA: TGTGCCAGCAGCTCGGGGGGACACAATGAGCAGTTCTTC.

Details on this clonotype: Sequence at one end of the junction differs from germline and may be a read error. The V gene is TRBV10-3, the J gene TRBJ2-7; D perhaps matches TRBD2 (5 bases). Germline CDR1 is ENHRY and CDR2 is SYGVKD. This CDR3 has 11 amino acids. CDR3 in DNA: TGTGCCGTCAGTGAGGGCTACGAGCAGTACTTC. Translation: CAVSEGYEQYF.

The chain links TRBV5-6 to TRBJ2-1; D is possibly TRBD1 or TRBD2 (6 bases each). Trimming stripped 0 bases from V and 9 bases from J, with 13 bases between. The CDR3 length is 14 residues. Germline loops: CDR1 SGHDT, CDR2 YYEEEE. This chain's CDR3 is CASSLVTGAGEQFF. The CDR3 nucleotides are TGTGCCAGCAGCTTGGTGACGGGGGCGGGTGAGCAGTTCTTC.

The CDR3 here is CSARSPGPGDTQYF. DNA of the CDR3: TGCAGTGCTAGATCCCCCGGGCCCGGGGATACGCAGTATTTT. J is TRBJ2-3 and V is TRBV20-1; no clear D gene. V was clipped by 2 bases and J by 6 bases, with 15 bases between them. CDR1 DFQATT and CDR2 SNEGSKA come from the germline V gene (reference sequence). The CDR3 has 14 residues.